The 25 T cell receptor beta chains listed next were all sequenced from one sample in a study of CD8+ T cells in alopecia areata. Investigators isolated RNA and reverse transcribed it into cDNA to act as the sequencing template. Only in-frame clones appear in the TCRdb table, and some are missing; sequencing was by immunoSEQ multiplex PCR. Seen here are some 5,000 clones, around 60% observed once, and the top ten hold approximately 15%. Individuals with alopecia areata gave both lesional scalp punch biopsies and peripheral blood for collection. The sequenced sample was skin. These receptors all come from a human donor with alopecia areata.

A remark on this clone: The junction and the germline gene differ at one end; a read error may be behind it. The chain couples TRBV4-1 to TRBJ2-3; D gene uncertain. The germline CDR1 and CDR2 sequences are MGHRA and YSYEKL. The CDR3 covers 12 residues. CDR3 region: CASSHPTDTQYF. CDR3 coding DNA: TGTGCCAGCAGCCATCCCACAGATACGCAGTATTTT.

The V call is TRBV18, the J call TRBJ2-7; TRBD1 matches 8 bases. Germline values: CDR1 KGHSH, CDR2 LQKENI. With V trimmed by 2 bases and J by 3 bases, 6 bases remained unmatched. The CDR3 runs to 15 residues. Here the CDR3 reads CASSPRGQDNYEQYF. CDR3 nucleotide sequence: TGTGCCAGCTCACCAAGGGGACAGGACAACTACGAGCAGTACTTC.

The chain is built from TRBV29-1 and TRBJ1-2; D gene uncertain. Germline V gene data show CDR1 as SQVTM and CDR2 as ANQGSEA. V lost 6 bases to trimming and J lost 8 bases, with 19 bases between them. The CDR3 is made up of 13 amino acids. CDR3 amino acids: CSVAPGAWTGYTF. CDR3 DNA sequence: TGCAGCGTAGCCCCGGGAGCTTGGACGGGCTACACCTTC.

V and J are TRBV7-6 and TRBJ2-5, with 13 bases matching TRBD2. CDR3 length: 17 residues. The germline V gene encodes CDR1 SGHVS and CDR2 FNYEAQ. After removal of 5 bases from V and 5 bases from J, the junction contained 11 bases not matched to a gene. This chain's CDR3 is CASSPQLAGGGTETQYF. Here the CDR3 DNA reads TGTGCCAGCAGCCCGCAACTAGCGGGAGGGGGGACGGAGACCCAGTACTTC.

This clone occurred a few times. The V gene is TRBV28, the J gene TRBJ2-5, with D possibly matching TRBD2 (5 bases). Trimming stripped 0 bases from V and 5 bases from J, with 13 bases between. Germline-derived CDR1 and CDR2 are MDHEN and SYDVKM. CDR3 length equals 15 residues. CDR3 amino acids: CASSLWGLGSETQYF. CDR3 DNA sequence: TGTGCCAGCAGTTTATGGGGTTTGGGGAGCGAGACCCAGTACTTC.

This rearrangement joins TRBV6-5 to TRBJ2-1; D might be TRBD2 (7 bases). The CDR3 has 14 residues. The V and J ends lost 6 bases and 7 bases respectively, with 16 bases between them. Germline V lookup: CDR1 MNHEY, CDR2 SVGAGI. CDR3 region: CASRAGARMNEQFF. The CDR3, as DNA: TGTGCCAGCAGGGCGGGGGCCCGGATGAATGAGCAGTTCTTC.

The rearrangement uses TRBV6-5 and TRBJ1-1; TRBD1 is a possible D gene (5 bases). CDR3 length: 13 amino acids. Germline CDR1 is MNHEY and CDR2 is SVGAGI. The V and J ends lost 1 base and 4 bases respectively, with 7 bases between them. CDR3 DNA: TGTGCCAGCAGTTACTGGGGGAGCACTGAAGCTTTCTTT. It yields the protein CASSYWGSTEAFF.

The DNA for the CDR3 is TGTGCCAGCAGTGAGCGGGGTTTCGGGGAGCTGTTTTTT. It yields the protein CASSERGFGELFF. V gene TRBV2 combines with J gene TRBJ2-2, with D possibly matching TRBD2 (6 bases). Trimming cost V 3 bases and J 7 bases, with 9 bases left between them. The CDR3 runs to 13 residues. The V gene's germline CDR1 is SNHLY and CDR2 FYNNEI.

The CDR3 region has the DNA TGTGCCAGCAGCTTATTCGGGGGGAACACTGAAGCTTTCTTT. This translates into CASSLFGGNTEAFF. The rearrangement joins TRBV7-9 to TRBJ1-1; TRBD1 might be the D (5 bases). This CDR3 comprises 14 residues. The V gene lost 2 bases and the J gene lost 1 base, with 8 bases spanning the gap. From germline, CDR1 is SEHNR and CDR2 FQNEAQ (reference sequence).

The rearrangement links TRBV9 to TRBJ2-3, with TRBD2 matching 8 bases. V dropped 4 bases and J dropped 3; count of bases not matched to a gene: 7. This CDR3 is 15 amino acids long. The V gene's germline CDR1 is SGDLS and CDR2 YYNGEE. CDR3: CASSSRLARTDTQYF. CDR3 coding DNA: TGTGCCAGCAGCTCCCGACTAGCGAGGACAGATACGCAGTATTTT.

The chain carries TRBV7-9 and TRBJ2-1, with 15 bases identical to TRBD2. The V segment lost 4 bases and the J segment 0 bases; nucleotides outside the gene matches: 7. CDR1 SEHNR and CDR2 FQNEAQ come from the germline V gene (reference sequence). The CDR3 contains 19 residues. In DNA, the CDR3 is TGTGCCAGCAGCTATGGGACTAGCGGGGGGAAAAGCTCCTACAATGAGCAGTTCTTC. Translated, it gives CASSYGTSGGKSSYNEQFF.

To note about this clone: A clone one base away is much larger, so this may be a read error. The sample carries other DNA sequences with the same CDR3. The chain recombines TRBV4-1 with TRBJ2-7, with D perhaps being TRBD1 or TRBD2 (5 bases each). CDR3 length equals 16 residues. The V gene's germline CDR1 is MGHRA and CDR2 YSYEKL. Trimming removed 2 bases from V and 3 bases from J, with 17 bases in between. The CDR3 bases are TGCGCCAGCAGCCAACTATCGGGACGGTTGGGCTACGAGCAGTACTTC. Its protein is CASSQLSGRLGYEQYF.

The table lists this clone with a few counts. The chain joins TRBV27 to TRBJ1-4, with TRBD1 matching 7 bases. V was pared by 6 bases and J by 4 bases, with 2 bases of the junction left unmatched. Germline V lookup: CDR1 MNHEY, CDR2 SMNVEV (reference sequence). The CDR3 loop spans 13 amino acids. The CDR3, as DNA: TGTGCCAGCAGGGGACAGCTTAATGAAAAACTGTTTTTT. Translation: CASRGQLNEKLFF.

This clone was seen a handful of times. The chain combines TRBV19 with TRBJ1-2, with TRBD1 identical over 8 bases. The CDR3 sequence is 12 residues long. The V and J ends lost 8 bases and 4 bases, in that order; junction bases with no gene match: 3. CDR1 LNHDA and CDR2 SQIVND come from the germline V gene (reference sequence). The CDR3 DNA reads TGTGCCAGTCGTGACAGGGGCTATGGCTACACCTTC. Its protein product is CASRDRGYGYTF.

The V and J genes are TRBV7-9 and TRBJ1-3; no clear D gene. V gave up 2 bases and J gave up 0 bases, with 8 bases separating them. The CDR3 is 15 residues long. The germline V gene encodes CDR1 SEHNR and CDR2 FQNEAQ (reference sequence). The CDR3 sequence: CASSLYRSSGNTIYF. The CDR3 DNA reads TGTGCCAGCAGCTTATATAGGTCCTCTGGAAACACCATATATTTT. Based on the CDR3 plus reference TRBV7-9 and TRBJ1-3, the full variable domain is DTGVSQNPRHKITKRGQNVTFRCDPISEHNRLYWYRQTLGQGPEFLTYFQNEAQLEKSRLLSDRFSAERPKGSFSTLEIQRTEQGDSAMYLCASSLYRSSGNTIYFGEGSWLTVV.

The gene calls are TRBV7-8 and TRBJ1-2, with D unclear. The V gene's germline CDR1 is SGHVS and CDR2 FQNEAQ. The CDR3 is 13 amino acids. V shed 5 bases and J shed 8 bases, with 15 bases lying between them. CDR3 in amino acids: CASSPLGEQGYTF. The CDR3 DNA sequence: TGTGCCAGCAGCCCCCTGGGAGAGCAAGGCTACACCTTC.

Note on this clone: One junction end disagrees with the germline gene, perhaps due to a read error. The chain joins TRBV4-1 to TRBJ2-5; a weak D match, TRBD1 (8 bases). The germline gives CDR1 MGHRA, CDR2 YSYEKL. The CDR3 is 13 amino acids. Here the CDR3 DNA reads TGTGCCAGCAGCGGGACAGGACAAGAGACCCAGTACTTC. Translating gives CASSGTGQETQYF.

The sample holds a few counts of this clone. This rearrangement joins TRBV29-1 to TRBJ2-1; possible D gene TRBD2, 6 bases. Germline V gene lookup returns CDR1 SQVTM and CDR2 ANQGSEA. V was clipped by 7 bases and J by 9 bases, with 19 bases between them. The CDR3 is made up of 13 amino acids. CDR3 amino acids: CSGSTPRGGEQFF. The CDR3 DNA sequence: TGCAGCGGATCGACTCCGAGGGGAGGTGAGCAGTTCTTC.

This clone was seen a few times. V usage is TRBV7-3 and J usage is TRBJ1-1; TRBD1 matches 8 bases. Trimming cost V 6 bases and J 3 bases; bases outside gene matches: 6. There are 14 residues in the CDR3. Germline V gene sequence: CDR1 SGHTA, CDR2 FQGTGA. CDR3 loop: CASRSGGADTEAFF. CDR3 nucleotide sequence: TGTGCCAGCAGGTCAGGGGGCGCAGACACTGAAGCTTTCTTT.

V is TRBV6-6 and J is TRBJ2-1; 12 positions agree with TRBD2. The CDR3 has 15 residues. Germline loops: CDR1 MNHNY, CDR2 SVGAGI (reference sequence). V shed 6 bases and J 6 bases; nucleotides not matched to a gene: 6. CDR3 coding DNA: TGTGCCAGCAGCGAAGGACTAGCGGGATTCAATGAGCAGTTCTTC. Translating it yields CASSEGLAGFNEQFF.

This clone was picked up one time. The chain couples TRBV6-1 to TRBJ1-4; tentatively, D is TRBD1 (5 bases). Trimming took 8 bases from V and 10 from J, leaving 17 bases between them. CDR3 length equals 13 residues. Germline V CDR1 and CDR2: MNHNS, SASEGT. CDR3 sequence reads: CASGTGGQGKLFF. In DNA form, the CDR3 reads TGTGCCAGCGGTACAGGCGGCCAGGGAAAACTGTTTTTT.

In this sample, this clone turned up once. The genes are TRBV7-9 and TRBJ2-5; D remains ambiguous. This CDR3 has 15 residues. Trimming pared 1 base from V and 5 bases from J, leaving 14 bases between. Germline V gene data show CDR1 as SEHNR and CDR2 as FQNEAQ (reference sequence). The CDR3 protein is CASSLGQASRETQYF. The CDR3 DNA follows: TGTGCCAGCAGCTTAGGCCAGGCCTCCCGGGAGACCCAGTACTTC. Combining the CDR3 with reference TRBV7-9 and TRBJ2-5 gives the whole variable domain DTGVSQNPRHKITKRGQNVTFRCDPISEHNRLYWYRQTLGQGPEFLTYFQNEAQLEKSRLLSDRFSAERPKGSFSTLEIQRTEQGDSAMYLCASSLGQASRETQYFGPGTRLLVL.

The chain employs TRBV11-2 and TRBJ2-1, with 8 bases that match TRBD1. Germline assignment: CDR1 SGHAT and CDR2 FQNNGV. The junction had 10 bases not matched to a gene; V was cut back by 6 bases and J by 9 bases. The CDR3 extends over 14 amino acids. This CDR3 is CASRPGQDELEQFF. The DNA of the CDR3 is TGTGCCAGCAGACCGGGACAGGATGAACTTGAGCAGTTCTTC. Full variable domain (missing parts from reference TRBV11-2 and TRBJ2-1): EAGVAQSPRYKIIEKRQSVAFWCNPISGHATLYWYQQILGQGPKLLIQFQNNGVVDDSQLPKDRFSAERLKGVDSTLKIQPAKLEDSAVYLCASRPGQDELEQFFGPGTRLTVL.

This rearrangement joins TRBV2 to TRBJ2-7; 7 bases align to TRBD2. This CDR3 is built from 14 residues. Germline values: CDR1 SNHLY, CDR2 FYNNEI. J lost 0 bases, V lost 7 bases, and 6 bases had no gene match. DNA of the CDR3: TGTGCCAGCACTCCCCGGACTAGCTCCTACGAGCAGTACTTC. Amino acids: CASTPRTSSYEQYF.

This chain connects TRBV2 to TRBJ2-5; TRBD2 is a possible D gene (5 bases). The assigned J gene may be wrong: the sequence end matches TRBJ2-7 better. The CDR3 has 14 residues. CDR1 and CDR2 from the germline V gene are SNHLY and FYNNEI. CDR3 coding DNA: TGTGCCAGCACCGAGCGGACTTACTACTACGAGCAGTACTTC. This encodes CASTERTYYYEQYF.